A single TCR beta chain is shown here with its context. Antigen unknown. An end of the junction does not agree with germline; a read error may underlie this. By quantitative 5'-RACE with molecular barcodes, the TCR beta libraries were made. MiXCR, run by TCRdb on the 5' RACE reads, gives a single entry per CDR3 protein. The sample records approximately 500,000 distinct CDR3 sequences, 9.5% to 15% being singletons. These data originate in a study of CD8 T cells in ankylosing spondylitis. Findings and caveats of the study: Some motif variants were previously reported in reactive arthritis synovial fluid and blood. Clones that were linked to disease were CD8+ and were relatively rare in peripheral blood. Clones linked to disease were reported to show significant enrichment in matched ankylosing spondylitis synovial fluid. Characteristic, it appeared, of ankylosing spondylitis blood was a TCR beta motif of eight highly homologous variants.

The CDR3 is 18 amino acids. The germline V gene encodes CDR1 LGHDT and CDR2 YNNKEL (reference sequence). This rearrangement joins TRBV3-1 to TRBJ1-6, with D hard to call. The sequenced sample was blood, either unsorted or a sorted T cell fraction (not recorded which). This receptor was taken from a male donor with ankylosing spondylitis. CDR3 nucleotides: TGTGCCTGCAGCCAAGATCTGTCGGGAAGCTCCTATAATTCACCCCTCCACTTT. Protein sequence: CACSQDLSGSSYNSPLHF.